This TCR beta chain was found in a study of response to subunit inactivated influenza vaccine. General observations from the study: Each seasonal influenza vaccination recruits few new T cells, the authors suggested.

On this clonotype itself: Its antigen is unknown.

V lost 0 bases and J 9 bases, leaving 12 bases between the germline ends. Germline lookup yields CDR1 LGHNA and CDR2 YSLEER. The CDR3 is made up of 14 amino acids. TCRdb called the RT-PCR reads again in MiXCR, with one record for every CDR3 protein. The sample holds fewer than 550,000 distinct CDR3 sequences, approximately 24% seen once. The receptor comes from a man aged 45-65 years who received an inactivated influenza vaccine. Sequenced material: CD4+ T cells sorted from PBMCs, taken about 5 days after vaccination. The chain recombines TRBV4-3 with TRBJ2-1; D is unclear. The CDR3 DNA reads TGCGCCAGCAGCCAAGACCGCCGCCGTTTTGAGCAGTTCTTC. It translates to CASSQDRRRFEQFF.